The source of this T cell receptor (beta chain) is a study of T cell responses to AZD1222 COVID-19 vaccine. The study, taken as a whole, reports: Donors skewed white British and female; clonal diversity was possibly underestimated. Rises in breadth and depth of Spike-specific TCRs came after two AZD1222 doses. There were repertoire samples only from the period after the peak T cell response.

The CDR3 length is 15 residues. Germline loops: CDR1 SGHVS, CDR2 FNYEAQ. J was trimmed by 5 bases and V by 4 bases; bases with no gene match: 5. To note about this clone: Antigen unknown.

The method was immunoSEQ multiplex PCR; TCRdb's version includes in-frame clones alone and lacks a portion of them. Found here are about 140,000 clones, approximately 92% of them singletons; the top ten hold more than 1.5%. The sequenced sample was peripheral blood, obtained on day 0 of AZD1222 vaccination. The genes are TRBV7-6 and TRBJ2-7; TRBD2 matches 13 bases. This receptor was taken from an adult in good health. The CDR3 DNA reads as TGTGCCAGCAGCTCAACTAGCGGGGGGGCCCACGAGCAGTACTTC. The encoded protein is CASSSTSGGAHEQYF.